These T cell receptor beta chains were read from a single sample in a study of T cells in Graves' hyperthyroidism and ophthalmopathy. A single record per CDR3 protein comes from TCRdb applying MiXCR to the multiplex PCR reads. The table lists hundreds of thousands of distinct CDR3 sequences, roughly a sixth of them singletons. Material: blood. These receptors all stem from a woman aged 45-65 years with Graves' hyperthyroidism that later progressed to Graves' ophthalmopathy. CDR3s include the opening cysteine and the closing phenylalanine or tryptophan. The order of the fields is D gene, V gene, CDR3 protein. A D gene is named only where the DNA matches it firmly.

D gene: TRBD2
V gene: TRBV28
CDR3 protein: CASRASGFPNEQFF

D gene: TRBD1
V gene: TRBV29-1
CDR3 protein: CSVGMTGLVEKLFF

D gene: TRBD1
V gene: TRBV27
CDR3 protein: CASSTLDRGIFTYNEQFF

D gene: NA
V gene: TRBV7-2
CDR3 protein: CASSLGLSVSYEQYF

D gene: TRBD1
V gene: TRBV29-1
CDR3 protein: CSVAGTGEYGYTF

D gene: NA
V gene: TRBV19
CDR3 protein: CASSISASGGYGYTF

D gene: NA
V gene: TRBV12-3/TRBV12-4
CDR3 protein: CASSSSVAGEQFF

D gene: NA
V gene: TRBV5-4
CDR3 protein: CASSTPQGGRAEAFF

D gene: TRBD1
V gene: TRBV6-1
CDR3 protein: CASSEPGQGIYEQFF

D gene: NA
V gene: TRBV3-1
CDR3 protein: CASSQGVGFLGEKLFF

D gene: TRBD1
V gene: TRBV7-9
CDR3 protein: CASSLALAGGVYEQYF

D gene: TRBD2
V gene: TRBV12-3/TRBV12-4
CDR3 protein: CASRPLAGGTDTQYF

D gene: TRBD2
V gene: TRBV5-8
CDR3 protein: CASSRRLAGVTGELFF

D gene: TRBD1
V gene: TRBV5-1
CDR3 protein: CASSLEWTGGEQFF

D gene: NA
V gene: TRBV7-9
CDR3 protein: CAGSGFYGYTF

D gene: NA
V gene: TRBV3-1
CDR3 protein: CASSQDRSGDTQYF

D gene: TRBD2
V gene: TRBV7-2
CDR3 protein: CASSLRLAGGPDTQYF

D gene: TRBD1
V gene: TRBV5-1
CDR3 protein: CASSWGQRETEAFF

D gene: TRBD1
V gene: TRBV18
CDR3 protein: CASSSIGTGFAEQYF

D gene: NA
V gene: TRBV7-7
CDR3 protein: CASSLAPVRAGGETQYF

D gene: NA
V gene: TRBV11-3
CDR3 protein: CASSTGTMPQETQYF

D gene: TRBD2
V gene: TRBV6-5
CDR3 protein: CASSSPTTSGGAYF